This is a list of T cell receptor beta chains from one sample in a study of T cell repertoires in cytomegalovirus infection. Each CDR3 protein is one row after TCRdb ran MiXCR on the reads. The sample shows approximately 750,000 distinct CDR3 sequences, less than 40% of them seen only once. The source material was PBMCs. The receptors derive from a human donor in good health (CMV status not recorded). Some clones in this sample may be carry-over from other donors' samples. Both conserved end residues are part of each CDR3. The order of the fields is V gene, D gene, J gene, clone size, CDR3 protein, CDR3 DNA. D genes are given only for firm matches. Size values are once, few and many counts, or a class for expanded clones, and some rows have none.

TRBV7-8	NA	TRBJ2-7	many	CASSFSNTGEQYF	TGTGCCAGCAGCTTCTCAAATACGGGGGAGCAGTACTTC
TRBV28	NA	TRBJ2-4	few	CASSLGSIQYF	TGTGCCAGCAGTTTGGGGTCAATTCAGTACTTC
TRBV7-2	TRBD2	TRBJ2-3	many	CASSGAGDTDTQYF	TGTGCCAGCAGCGGAGCGGGAGACACAGATACGCAGTATTTT
TRBV11-1	NA	TRBJ1-1	NA	CASSFLTGDTEAFF	TGTGCCAGCAGCTTCCTGACAGGCGACACTGAAGCTTTCTTT
TRBV2	TRBD2	TRBJ2-1	few	CARGGRNEQFF	TGTGCCAGGGGGGGGAGGAATGAGCAGTTCTTC
TRBV7-6	NA	TRBJ2-1	few	CASSLGFSDEQFF	TGTGCCAGCAGCTTAGGATTTAGCGATGAGCAGTTCTTC
TRBV7-3	TRBD1	TRBJ2-7	few	CASSFRQGREQYF	TGTGCCAGCAGCTTCAGACAGGGTCGCGAGCAGTACTTC
TRBV6-6	NA	TRBJ2-3	few	CASSSADPSTDTQYF	TGTGCCAGCAGTTCGGCGGACCCTAGCACAGATACGCAGTATTTT
TRBV7-8	NA	TRBJ2-1	once	CASSRISDEQFF	TGTGCCAGCAGCCGAATTAGCGATGAGCAGTTCTTC
TRBV28	TRBD2	TRBJ2-1	NA	CASSPPQASGYNEQFF	TGTGCCAGCAGTCCCCCCCAGGCTAGCGGGTACAATGAGCAGTTCTTC
TRBV15	TRBD1	TRBJ1-1	NA	CATSRTLSGTGGADTEAFF	TGTGCCACCAGCAGGACACTCTCCGGGACAGGGGGCGCGGACACTGAAGCTTTCTTT
TRBV19	TRBD1	TRBJ2-2	NA	CATPRDRDTGELFF	TGTGCCACCCCGCGGGACAGGGACACCGGGGAGCTGTTTTTT
TRBV6-5	NA	TRBJ2-2	NA	CASSYPGSGELFF	TGTGCCAGCAGTTACCCGGGATCCGGGGAGCTGTTTTTT
TRBV19	NA	TRBJ1-1	many	CASSRSGGLSEAFF	TGTGCCAGTAGTAGGTCAGGCGGTTTGTCTGAAGCTTTCTTT
TRBV7-9	TRBD1	TRBJ1-5	NA	CASSSPKLTGNQPQHF	TGTGCCAGCAGCTCACCGAAATTGACAGGGAATCAGCCCCAGCATTTT
TRBV7-9	TRBD1	TRBJ1-2	NA	CASSSSETGNYGYTF	TGTGCCAGCAGCTCCTCGGAGACAGGGAACTATGGCTACACCTTC
TRBV7-2	NA	TRBJ2-7	many	CASSQSGRGQYF	TGTGCCAGCAGCCAGTCCGGACGTGGGCAGTACTTC
TRBV27	TRBD2	TRBJ2-1	few	CASSPLTSGDYNEQFF	TGTGCCAGCAGTCCTCTAACTAGCGGAGACTACAATGAGCAGTTCTTC
TRBV19	NA	TRBJ2-3	few	CASSIKPLRYSTQYF	TGTGCCAGTAGTATAAAACCGTTAAGATACTCAACGCAGTATTTT
TRBV28	NA	TRBJ2-5	NA	CASSSRVLQETQYF	TGTGCCAGCAGTTCCCGGGTGCTACAAGAGACCCAGTACTTC
TRBV6-2/TRBV6-3	NA	TRBJ2-7	many	CASNIGIGYEQYF	TGTGCCAGCAATATAGGTATCGGCTACGAGCAGTACTTC
TRBV27	NA	TRBJ1-2	NA	CASSSNNRDGYTF	TGTGCCAGCAGCTCGAATAACAGGGATGGCTACACCTTC
TRBV7-9	TRBD2	TRBJ2-3	few	CASRKAGVDTQYF	TGTGCCAGCAGAAAAGCGGGAGTCGATACGCAGTATTTT
TRBV5-1	NA	TRBJ1-3	NA	CASSSNRADSGNTIYF	TGCGCCAGCAGCTCCAACCGGGCCGACTCTGGAAACACCATATATTTT
TRBV27	TRBD1	TRBJ2-5	NA	CASSLITGGQETQYF	TGTGCCAGCAGTTTAATAACAGGGGGCCAAGAGACCCAGTACTTC
TRBV19	NA	TRBJ1-1	few	CASSTFRGVEAFF	TGTGCCAGTAGTACCTTCCGGGGTGTTGAAGCTTTCTTT
TRBV12-3/TRBV12-4	NA	TRBJ2-1	few	CASSFPGSATRNEQFF	TGTGCCAGCAGTTTTCCCGGTTCGGCTACGAGGAATGAGCAGTTCTTC
TRBV7-6	NA	TRBJ2-3	few	CASRRRDGGDTQYF	TGTGCCAGCAGACGACGGGACGGGGGAGATACGCAGTATTTT
TRBV28	NA	TRBJ1-1	NA	CASRIPGPGRMNTEDFF	TGTGCCAGCAGGATTCCGGGACCCGGCCGCATGAACACTGAAGATTTCTTT
TRBV5-1	TRBD1	TRBJ2-1	few	CASSLTGTGTFVSYNEQFF	TGCGCCAGCAGCTTGACCGGGACAGGGACCTTCGTCTCCTACAATGAGCAGTTCTTC
TRBV6-8	NA	TRBJ1-1	once	CASSPRGPRGSTEAFF	TGTGCCAGCAGCCCAAGGGGACCCCGAGGGAGCACTGAAGCTTTCTTT
TRBV15	NA	TRBJ2-1	NA	CATSLRLDYSGYNEQFF	TGTGCCACCAGCCTGCGACTGGACTATAGCGGATACAATGAGCAGTTCTTC
TRBV19	NA	TRBJ1-5	NA	CASNHRGNQPQHF	TGTGCCAGTAACCACAGGGGCAATCAGCCCCAGCATTTT
TRBV6-1	NA	TRBJ1-1	NA	CASLKNRYLNTEAFF	TGTGCCAGCCTCAAGAACAGATACCTTAACACTGAAGCTTTCTTT
TRBV28	TRBD2	TRBJ2-3	few	CASSFRLAENYF	TGTGCCAGCAGTTTCCGGCTAGCGGAAAATTATTTT
TRBV6-1	NA	TRBJ2-6	few	CASKPPGANVLTF	TGTGCCAGCAAACCCCCTGGGGCCAACGTCCTGACTTTC
TRBV6-1	NA	TRBJ1-1	NA	CASSAGGAGNTEAFF	TGTGCCAGCAGTGCCGGCGGGGCCGGGAACACTGAAGCTTTCTTT
TRBV4-2	TRBD2	TRBJ2-1	NA	CASIQPPGTSGKSSYNEQFF	TGTGCCAGCATCCAACCTCCGGGGACTAGCGGAAAAAGCTCCTACAATGAGCAGTTCTTC
TRBV6-1	NA	TRBJ2-1	NA	CASAEGLDNEQFF	TGTGCCAGCGCCGAGGGGTTGGACAATGAGCAGTTCTTC
TRBV12-3/TRBV12-4	NA	TRBJ1-1	few	CASSLGMWRQQSEAFF	TGTGCCAGCAGTTTAGGTATGTGGAGACAGCAATCTGAAGCTTTCTTT
TRBV28	NA	TRBJ2-4	few	CASHHRVGLAKNIQYF	TGTGCCAGCCATCACCGCGTCGGATTAGCCAAAAACATTCAGTACTTC
TRBV5-5	TRBD1	TRBJ2-7	few	CASSTGIGQAYEQYF	TGTGCCAGCAGCACTGGCATCGGACAGGCCTACGAGCAGTACTTC
TRBV6-1	NA	TRBJ2-1	NA	CASSEALVGAYNEQFF	TGTGCCAGCAGTGAAGCTCTGGTGGGAGCCTACAATGAGCAGTTCTTC
TRBV19	NA	TRBJ1-5	few	CASSRGQRNQPQHF	TGTGCCAGTAGTCGGGGGCAGCGCAATCAGCCCCAGCATTTT
TRBV11-1	NA	TRBJ2-5	few	CASSSIKERSQETQYF	TGTGCCAGCAGCTCCATTAAGGAGCGGAGCCAAGAGACCCAGTACTTC
TRBV7-2	TRBD2	TRBJ2-3	NA	CASSFYGLAESDRQYF	TGTGCCAGCAGCTTTTACGGACTAGCGGAATCAGATAGGCAGTATTTT
TRBV2	NA	TRBJ1-3	few	CASSGTANTIYF	TGTGCCAGCAGTGGGACGGCAAACACCATATATTTT
TRBV7-2	TRBD1	TRBJ1-2	few	CASSLGQGPLYGYTF	TGTGCCAGCAGCTTAGGACAGGGCCCTCTCTATGGCTACACCTTC
TRBV28	TRBD1	TRBJ1-2	NA	CASSLWGTGGSGYTF	TGTGCCAGCAGTTTGTGGGGGACAGGGGGTAGCGGCTACACCTTC
TRBV19	TRBD2	TRBJ2-2	few	CASSKEASGRSYTGELFF	TGTGCCAGTAGTAAGGAGGCTAGCGGGAGGTCTTACACCGGGGAGCTGTTTTTT
TRBV7-6	NA	TRBJ1-6	NA	CASSQARGASYSPLHF	TGTGCCAGCAGCCAGGCCCGGGGGGCTTCTTATTCACCCCTCCACTTT
TRBV20-1	NA	TRBJ1-5	few	CSARDEVKGGIYNQPQHF	TGCAGTGCTAGAGATGAGGTTAAGGGGGGGATCTACAATCAGCCCCAGCATTTT
TRBV27	NA	TRBJ2-2	NA	CASSPPPGGLGGELFF	TGTGCCAGCAGTCCCCCGCCGGGCGGGCTAGGCGGGGAGCTGTTTTTT
TRBV28	NA	TRBJ1-2	NA	CASSTPSSFYGYTF	TGTGCCAGCAGTACCCCCAGCAGCTTCTATGGCTACACCTTC
TRBV7-9	NA	TRBJ1-3	NA	CASSLAAHSGNTIYF	TGTGCCAGCAGCTTAGCAGCGCACTCTGGAAACACCATATATTTT
TRBV6-6	NA	TRBJ1-5	NA	CASSDQTGSGFQPQHF	TGTGCCAGCAGCGACCAAACAGGGAGCGGATTTCAGCCCCAGCATTTT
TRBV15	NA	TRBJ1-1	NA	CATSKDGRARLNTEAFF	TGTGCCACCAGCAAGGACGGACGGGCAAGGCTAAACACTGAAGCTTTCTTT